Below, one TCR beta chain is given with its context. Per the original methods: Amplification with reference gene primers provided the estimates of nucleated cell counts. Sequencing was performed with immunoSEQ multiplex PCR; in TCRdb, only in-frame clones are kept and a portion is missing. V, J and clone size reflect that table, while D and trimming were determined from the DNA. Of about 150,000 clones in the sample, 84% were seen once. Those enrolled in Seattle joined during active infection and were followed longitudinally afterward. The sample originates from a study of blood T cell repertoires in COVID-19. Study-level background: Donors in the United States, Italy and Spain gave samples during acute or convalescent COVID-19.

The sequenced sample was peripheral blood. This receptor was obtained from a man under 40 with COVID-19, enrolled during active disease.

The DNA for the CDR3 is TGTGCCACCGGGTATTACGGAGGGATGGGAACAGATACGCAGTATTTT. It encodes CATGYYGGMGTDTQYF. This chain connects TRBV24-1 to TRBJ2-3; possible D gene TRBD2, 6 bases. CDR1 and CDR2 (germline): KGHDR, SFDVKD. This CDR3 comprises 16 residues. Trimming took off 9 bases at V and 3 bases at J, with 21 bases between the two ends.